This is a list of T cell receptor beta chains from one sample in a study of blood T cell repertoires in COVID-19. Libraries were prepared by immunoSEQ multiplex PCR; TCRdb keeps only in-frame clonotypes and omits some of them. This sample has about 140,000 clones, with around 86% found just once. The sequencing input was peripheral blood. The receptors come from a human donor in a cohort sampled during active COVID-19. The CDR3 runs from the conserved cysteine through the conserved F or W. Fields, in order: V gene, J gene, clone size, D gene, CDR3 protein, CDR3 DNA. The D gene is left open where the match is weak. The size entry is marked missing in some rows and otherwise reads once, few, many or a size class.

>TRBV18|TRBJ2-3|NA|NA
CASSPSPEDTQYF
TGTGCCAGCTCACCCTCGCCGGAGGATACGCAGTATTTT
>TRBV19|TRBJ2-7|NA|NA
CASSPAGTLGNYEQYF
TGTGCCAGTAGCCCCGCCGGGACTCTAGGGAACTACGAGCAGTACTTC
>TRBV19|TRBJ2-7|few|TRBD2
CASSIDGTSLYEQYF
TGTGCCAGTAGTATAGACGGGACTAGCCTCTACGAGCAGTACTTC
>TRBV5-1|TRBJ1-3|NA|NA
CASSYSGVPGNTIYF
TGCGCCAGCAGCTACTCAGGGGTTCCAGGAAACACCATATATTTT
>TRBV4-2|TRBJ2-3|NA|NA
CASSQEDSDTQYF
TGTGCCAGCAGCCAAGAGGACAGCGATACGCAGTATTTT
>TRBV6-5|TRBJ1-2|NA|NA
CASSYSTGGYTF
TGTGCCAGCAGTTACTCGACGGGTGGCTACACCTTC
>TRBV19|TRBJ2-7|NA|TRBD1
CASQTGGRGAYEQYF
TGTGCCAGCCAAACAGGGGGTAGAGGGGCCTACGAGCAGTACTTC
>TRBV5-6|TRBJ1-6|NA|NA
CASSSVRGRLYSPLHF
TGTGCCAGCAGCTCCGTCCGGGGTCGCCTGTATTCACCCCTCCACTTT
>TRBV13|TRBJ2-7|NA|TRBD1
CASSLRPGQGREQYF
TGTGCCAGCAGCCTCCGCCCGGGACAGGGACGCGAGCAGTACTTC
>TRBV3-1/TRBV3-2|TRBJ1-2|NA|TRBD1
CASSQRTGLDYGYTF
TGTGCCAGCAGCCAAAGGACAGGATTAGACTATGGCTACACCTTC
>TRBV12-3/TRBV12-4|TRBJ1-1|NA|TRBD1
CASSFDRVSAFF
TGTGCCAGCAGTTTTGACAGGGTGTCGGCTTTCTTT
>TRBV25-1|TRBJ1-1|once|TRBD1
CASSEGTGQGAFF
TGTGCCAGCAGTGAAGGGACGGGACAGGGGGCTTTCTTT
>TRBV7-9|TRBJ2-3|once|TRBD2
CASSLAGLEADTQYF
TGTGCCAGCAGCTTAGCGGGACTAGAAGCAGATACGCAGTATTTT
>TRBV28|TRBJ2-7|once|TRBD2
CATLLLAGASYEQYF
TGTGCCACCCTCCTCCTAGCGGGAGCGTCCTACGAGCAGTACTTC
>TRBV28|TRBJ2-4|NA|TRBD1
CASSVRQGSRNIQYF
TGTGCCAGCAGTGTGAGACAGGGGAGTCGAAACATTCAGTACTTC
>TRBV4-1|TRBJ2-2|NA|NA
CASSQGQGPAGELFF
TGCGCCAGCAGCCAAGGGCAGGGGCCCGCTGGGGAGCTGTTTTTT
>TRBV6-6|TRBJ2-2|NA|NA
CASSLGLTGELFF
TGTGCCAGCAGTTTGGGGCTCACCGGGGAGCTGTTTTTT
>TRBV4-2|TRBJ1-1|NA|TRBD1
CASSLDRGTEAFF
TGTGCCAGCAGCCTCGACAGGGGCACTGAAGCTTTCTTT
>TRBV7-6|TRBJ1-1|once|NA
CASSWGENTEAFF
TGTGCCAGCAGCTGGGGGGAGAACACTGAAGCTTTCTTT
>TRBV6-5|TRBJ1-1|NA|TRBD1
CASRRDRANTEAFF
TGTGCCAGCAGGCGGGACAGGGCTAACACTGAAGCTTTCTTT
>TRBV18|TRBJ1-4|NA|TRBD1
CASSPGQLNEKLFF
TGTGCCAGCTCACCGGGACAGCTTAATGAAAAACTGTTTTTT
>TRBV21-1|TRBJ2-2|few|NA
CASSNTGLAGNTGELFF
TGTGCCAGCAGCAATACGGGACTAGCGGGAAACACCGGGGAGCTGTTTTTT
>TRBV28|TRBJ2-5|many|TRBD2
CASSFTGRAGETQYF
TGTGCCAGCAGTTTTACCGGGAGGGCCGGGGAGACCCAGTACTTC
>TRBV4-2|TRBJ2-7|NA|TRBD1
CASSPGQGANEQYF
TGTGCCAGCAGCCCGGGACAGGGGGCGAACGAGCAGTACTTC
>TRBV7-3|TRBJ2-2|NA|NA
CASSRSRTGELFF
TGTGCCAGCAGCCGTAGTCGCACCGGGGAGCTGTTTTTT
>TRBV18|TRBJ1-2|NA|NA
CASSPWTAGDYGYTF
TGTGCCAGCTCACCATGGACAGCCGGGGACTATGGCTACACCTTC
>TRBV27|TRBJ1-6|NA|NA
CASRPQGSSYNSPLHF
TGTGCCAGCAGACCCCAGGGGAGCTCCTATAATTCACCCCTCCACTTT
>TRBV13|TRBJ2-7|NA|TRBD2
CASSFGTSPPLEQYF
TGTGCCAGCAGCTTTGGGACTAGCCCACCCTTGGAGCAGTACTTC
>TRBV28|TRBJ1-6|NA|NA
CASSFNGQGPGNSPLHF
TGTGCCAGCAGTTTTAATGGGCAGGGGCCCGGAAATTCACCCCTCCACTTT
>TRBV5-1|TRBJ2-2|NA|TRBD2
CASSLAGLAGELFF
TGCGCCAGCAGCTTGGCCGGACTAGCCGGGGAGCTGTTTTTT
>TRBV6-2/TRBV6-3|TRBJ2-7|NA|NA
CASSSIASVSYEQYF
TGTGCCAGCAGTTCGATTGCTAGCGTCTCCTACGAGCAGTACTTC
>TRBV4-3|TRBJ2-7|NA|NA
CASSQETGAYEQYF
TGCGCCAGCAGCCAAGAGACAGGAGCCTACGAGCAGTACTTC